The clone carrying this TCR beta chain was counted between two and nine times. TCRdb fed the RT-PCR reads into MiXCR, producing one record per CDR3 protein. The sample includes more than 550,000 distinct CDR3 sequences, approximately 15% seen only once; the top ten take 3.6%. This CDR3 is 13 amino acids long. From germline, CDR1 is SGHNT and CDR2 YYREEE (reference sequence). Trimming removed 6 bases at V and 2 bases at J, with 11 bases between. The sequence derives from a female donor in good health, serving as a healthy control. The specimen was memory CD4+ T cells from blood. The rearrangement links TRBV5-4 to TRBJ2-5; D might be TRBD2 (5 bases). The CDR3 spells CASTSGMQETQYF. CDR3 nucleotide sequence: TGTGCCAGCACCTCCGGGATGCAAGAGACCCAGTACTTC.